Given below is one T cell receptor beta chain in context. V trimming: 5 bases; J trimming: 4 bases; junction bases outside the gene matches: 6. Germline V CDR1 and CDR2: SGHTA, FQGNSA. The length of the CDR3 is 14 residues. This specimen belongs to a study of cytomegalovirus exposure and HLA in healthy donors. The data were produced by immunoSEQ multiplex PCR, yet TCRdb's version contains in-frame clones alone and is incomplete. The repertoire includes tens of thousands of clones, around nine tenths of them detected once, and over 1.5% sits in the top ten. The V gene is TRBV7-2, the J gene TRBJ2-5, with TRBD1 matching over 8 bases. This TCR was recovered from a young woman in good health and CMV-seronegative. Sequenced input: PBMCs. CDR3 protein: CASSPGGAGETQYF. The CDR3 DNA is TGTGCCAGCAGCCCAGGGGGCGCGGGAGAGACCCAGTACTTC.